Following are 21 T cell receptor beta chains from one sample sequenced in a study of blood T cell repertoires in COVID-19. Assay used: immunoSEQ multiplex PCR; TCRdb lists only in-frame clones, some missing. The profile covers about 130,000 clones, with around 83% appearing a single time and 3.5% to 5% taken by the ten largest. The sequenced sample was peripheral blood. Source of these receptors: a human donor in a cohort sampled during active COVID-19.

The V call is TRBV19, the J call TRBJ1-6; maybe TRBD1 (5 bases). The germline gives CDR1 LNHDA, CDR2 SQIVND (reference sequence). V lost 7 bases and J 2 bases, leaving 21 bases between the germline ends. CDR3 length: 18 amino acids. The CDR3, as DNA: TGTGCCAGTACCCCGGGGGGGTTGAGTAGCCCCTATAATTCACCCCTCCACTTT. Protein product: CASTPGGLSSPYNSPLHF.

This clone has more than one count but fewer than ten. The V call is TRBV19, the J call TRBJ2-3, with TRBD2 matching 7 bases. V lost 3 bases to trimming and J lost 3 bases; unmatched junction nucleotides: 6. Per germline, CDR1 LNHDA and CDR2 SQIVND (reference sequence). The CDR3 is 15 amino acids. The CDR3 region is CASSIGAGKTDTQYF. The DNA for the CDR3 is TGTGCCAGTAGTATCGGAGCGGGGAAGACAGATACGCAGTATTTT.

The chain has TRBV9 and TRBJ2-1; D perhaps matches TRBD2 (5 bases). With 4 bases removed from V and 4 bases from J, the gap between germline ends came to 12 bases. Germline values: CDR1 SGDLS, CDR2 YYNGEE. The length of the CDR3 is 14 residues. The CDR3 is CASSLRAEYNEQFF. The CDR3 region has the DNA TGTGCCAGCAGCCTCAGAGCGGAGTACAATGAGCAGTTCTTC.

The count of this clone is one. The CDR3 DNA reads as TGTGCCATCAGTGAGCGGGACAGTAGCAATCAGCCCCAGCATTTT. As protein: CAISERDSSNQPQHF. The chain is built from TRBV10-3 and TRBJ1-5; 7 bases fit TRBD1. The CDR3 spans 15 residues. The germline gives CDR1 ENHRY, CDR2 SYGVKD. V gave up 2 bases and J gave up 0 bases; unmatched junction bases: 1.

V gene TRBV7-2 combines with J gene TRBJ2-7; a possible D gene is TRBD2 (7 bases). This CDR3 region has 15 residues. Germline CDR1 SGHTA, CDR2 FQGNSA. V lost 5 bases and J 6 bases, leaving 20 bases between the germline ends. CDR3 coding DNA: TGTGCCAGCAGCGATAACCCAGGGGACTATAGCGAGCAGTACTTC. Residues: CASSDNPGDYSEQYF.

Details on this clone: Additional DNA sequences in this sample encode the identical CDR3. The V call is TRBV6-5, the J call TRBJ1-2; D gene ambiguous. V was trimmed by 7 bases and J by 3 bases, leaving 9 bases between them. The germline CDR1 and CDR2 sequences are MNHEY and SVGAGI. The CDR3 is 12 residues long. The CDR3 DNA sequence: TGTGCCAGCACCACCGGGGACTATGGCTACACCTTC. It yields the protein CASTTGDYGYTF.

The rearrangement uses TRBV27 and TRBJ2-3, with D maybe TRBD2 (5 bases). The CDR3 consists of 14 residues. Germline CDR1 reads MNHEY; CDR2 reads SMNVEV (reference sequence). V was trimmed by 4 bases and J by 2 bases, leaving 10 bases between them. The CDR3 loop is CASSSGLLTDTQYF. The DNA for the CDR3 is TGTGCCAGCAGTTCTGGACTCCTCACAGATACGCAGTATTTT.

The rearrangement uses TRBV5-5 and TRBJ2-3; 12 positions agree with TRBD2. The length of the CDR3 is 16 residues. After removal of 1 base from V and 4 bases from J, the junction contained 4 bases not matched to a gene. Germline assignment: CDR1 SGHKS and CDR2 YYEKEE (reference sequence). The CDR3, as DNA: TGTGCCAGCAGCTTGATGACTAGCGGGAGCGCAGATACGCAGTATTTT. Translating gives CASSLMTSGSADTQYF.

The chain combines TRBV6-5 with TRBJ1-1, with D possibly being TRBD1 (5 bases). V shed 3 bases and J shed 10 bases, with 21 bases lying between them. The germline gives CDR1 MNHEY, CDR2 SVGAGI. The CDR3 totals 15 residues. The CDR3 region has the DNA TGTGCCAGCAGTTATGCCCTACCAAAGGGGTCCGCAGCTTTCTTT. Its protein product is CASSYALPKGSAAFF.

CDR3 nucleotides: TGTGCCTGGAGTAACAACGGCGGCGAGCAGTTCTTC. Translated, it gives CAWSNNGGEQFF. The V and J genes are TRBV30 and TRBJ2-1; D is undetermined. The CDR3 is 12 residues long. CDR1 and CDR2 (germline): GTSNPN, SVGIG (reference sequence). V lost 2 bases and J 10 bases, leaving 12 bases between the germline ends.

The chain links TRBV18 to TRBJ1-1; TRBD1 might be the D (6 bases). CDR3 size: 12 residues. The germline V gene encodes CDR1 KGHSH and CDR2 LQKENI. Trimming took 5 bases from V and 7 from J, leaving 11 bases between them. Here the CDR3 DNA reads TGTGCCAGCTCATCCTTACAGGGTGAAGCTTTCTTT. Encoded protein: CASSSLQGEAFF. Full variable domain (missing parts from reference TRBV18 and TRBJ1-1): NAGVMQNPRHLVRRRGQEARLRCSPMKGHSHVYWYRQLPEEGLKFMVYLQKENIIDESGMPKERFSAEFPKEGPSILRIQQVVRGDSAAYFCASSSLQGEAFFGQGTRLTVV.

The CDR3 DNA is TGTGCCAGTAGCCCGACTGTCCAGAACACTGAAGCTTTCTTT. Encoded protein: CASSPTVQNTEAFF. The rearrangement uses TRBV19 and TRBJ1-1; D unclear. The germline V and J ends were trimmed by 6 bases and 1 base, with 12 bases remaining between them. The CDR3 totals 14 residues. Germline CDR1 LNHDA, CDR2 SQIVND (reference sequence).

The chain is built from TRBV7-7 and TRBJ2-5; 12 bases agree with TRBD2. The germline CDR1 and CDR2 sequences are SSHAT and FNYEAQ (reference sequence). The J segment lost 1 base and the V segment lost 5 bases, leaving 5 bases of the junction unmatched. This CDR3 is 16 amino acids long. In DNA, the CDR3 is TGTGCCAGCAGCCGGGGACTAGCGGGCGGCCAAGAGACCCAGTACTTC. It specifies CASSRGLAGGQETQYF.

The J gene is TRBJ2-7, the V gene TRBV29-1; 8 bases are a match to TRBD1. The CDR3 has 15 residues. V trimming: 4 bases; J trimming: 2 bases; junction bases outside the gene matches: 10. Germline V gene lookup returns CDR1 SQVTM and CDR2 ANQGSEA. The CDR3 region is CSVGTEQGVTYEQYF. The CDR3 DNA follows: TGCAGCGTTGGGACGGAACAGGGGGTAACCTACGAGCAGTACTTC.

V usage is TRBV7-2 and J usage is TRBJ2-1; 9 bases are a match to TRBD2. Looked up from germline, CDR1 is SGHTA and CDR2 is FQGNSA. J gave up 9 bases and V 0 bases, and 6 bases lay outside the gene matches. This CDR3 spans 15 amino acids. The CDR3 spells CASSLARGGAGEQFF. CDR3 DNA sequence: TGTGCCAGCAGCTTAGCGCGGGGGGGGGCGGGTGAGCAGTTCTTC.

The genes are TRBV19 and TRBJ1-1; maybe TRBD1 (5 bases). Germline V gives CDR1 LNHDA, CDR2 SQIVND (reference sequence). V was trimmed by 6 bases and J by 8 bases, leaving 19 bases between them. CDR3 length: 14 residues. CDR3 DNA: TGTGCCAGTAGAAATGGGGGACTTATTCCAGAAGCTTTCTTT. Translation: CASRNGGLIPEAFF.

The chain has TRBV18 and TRBJ2-1, with 9 nucleotides matching TRBD1. This CDR3 is built from 16 residues. The germline gives CDR1 KGHSH, CDR2 LQKENI. Unmatched junction bases numbered 7, after V lost 2 bases and J lost 5 bases. The CDR3 here is CASSPWEQGADNEQFF. DNA for the CDR3: TGTGCCAGCTCACCATGGGAACAGGGGGCAGACAATGAGCAGTTCTTC. Combining the CDR3 with reference TRBV18 and TRBJ2-1 gives the whole variable domain NAGVMQNPRHLVRRRGQEARLRCSPMKGHSHVYWYRQLPEEGLKFMVYLQKENIIDESGMPKERFSAEFPKEGPSILRIQQVVRGDSAAYFCASSPWEQGADNEQFFGPGTRLTVL.

J is TRBJ1-1 and V is TRBV6-2 or TRBV6-3, with 7 bases lining up with TRBD1. Germline lookup yields CDR1 MNHEY and CDR2 SVGEGT. The CDR3 spans 15 residues. Trimming removed 6 bases from V and 0 bases from J; junction bases left unmatched: 7. CDR3 loop: CASSLETGLNTEAFF. For the CDR3, the DNA is TGTGCCAGCAGCCTCGAGACAGGGTTGAACACTGAAGCTTTCTTT.

This rearrangement joins TRBV3-1 (or the pseudogene TRBV3-2) to TRBJ1-3; D might be TRBD1 (6 bases). V was cut by 0 bases and J by 6 bases, with 12 bases left in between. Germline CDR1 LGHDT, CDR2 YNNKEL (reference sequence). There are 15 residues in the CDR3. The CDR3 region has the DNA TGTGCCAGCAGCCAAGATCATGGACAGAAAAACACCATATATTTT. Protein sequence: CASSQDHGQKNTIYF.

The chain uses TRBV7-8 and TRBJ1-5; unclear D gene. The CDR3 sequence is 14 residues long. The germline V gene has CDR1 SGHVS and CDR2 FQNEAQ. V lost 2 bases and J 6 bases, leaving 11 bases between the germline ends. CDR3 sequence (DNA): TGTGCCAGCAGCTTACTCCGGGAAGGTCAGCCCCAGCATTTT. As protein: CASSLLREGQPQHF.

The gene calls are TRBV29-1 and TRBJ2-5, with 10 bases that match TRBD2. The germline V gene encodes CDR1 SQVTM and CDR2 ANQGSEA. The junction had 3 bases not matched to a gene; V was cut back by 4 bases and J by 4 bases. The CDR3 sequence is 13 residues long. The CDR3 nucleotides read TGCAGCGTTGGGGGACTAGCGCCAGAGACCCAGTACTTC. Amino acids: CSVGGLAPETQYF.